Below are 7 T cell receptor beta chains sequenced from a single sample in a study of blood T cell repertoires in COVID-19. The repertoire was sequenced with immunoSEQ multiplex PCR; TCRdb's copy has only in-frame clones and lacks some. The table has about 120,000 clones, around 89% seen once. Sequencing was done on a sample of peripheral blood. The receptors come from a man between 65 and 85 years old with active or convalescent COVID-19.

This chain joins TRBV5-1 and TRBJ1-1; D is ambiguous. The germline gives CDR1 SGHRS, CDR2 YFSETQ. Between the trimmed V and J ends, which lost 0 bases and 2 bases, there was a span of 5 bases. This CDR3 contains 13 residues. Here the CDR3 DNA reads TGCGCCAGCAGCTTGGTCCTCAACACTGAAGCTTTCTTT. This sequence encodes CASSLVLNTEAFF.

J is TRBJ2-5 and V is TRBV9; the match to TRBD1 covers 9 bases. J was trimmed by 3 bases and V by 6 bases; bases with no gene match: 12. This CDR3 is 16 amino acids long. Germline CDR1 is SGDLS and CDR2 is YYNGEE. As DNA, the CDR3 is TGTGCCAGCACCTGGGGACAGGGCGGAGGGGAAGAGACCCAGTACTTC. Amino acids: CASTWGQGGGEETQYF.

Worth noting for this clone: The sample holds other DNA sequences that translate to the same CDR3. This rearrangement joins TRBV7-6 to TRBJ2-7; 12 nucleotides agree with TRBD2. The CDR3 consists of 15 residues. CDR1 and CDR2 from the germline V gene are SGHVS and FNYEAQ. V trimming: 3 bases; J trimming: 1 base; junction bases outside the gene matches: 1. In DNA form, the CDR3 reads TGTGCCAGCAGCTTGACTAGCGGGGGATCCTACGAGCAGTACTTC. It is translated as CASSLTSGGSYEQYF.

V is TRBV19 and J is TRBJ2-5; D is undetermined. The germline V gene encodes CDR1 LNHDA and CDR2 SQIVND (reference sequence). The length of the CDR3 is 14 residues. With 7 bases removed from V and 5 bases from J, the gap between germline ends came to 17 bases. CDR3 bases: TGTGCCAGTACCCGTGATTCGGGTAGGGAGACCCAGTACTTC. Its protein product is CASTRDSGRETQYF. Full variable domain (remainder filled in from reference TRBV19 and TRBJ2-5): DGGITQSPKYLFRKEGQNVTLSCEQNLNHDAMYWYRQDPGQGLRLIYYSQIVNDFQKGDIAEGYSVSREKKESFPLTVTSAQKNPTAFYLCASTRDSGRETQYFGPGTRLLVL.

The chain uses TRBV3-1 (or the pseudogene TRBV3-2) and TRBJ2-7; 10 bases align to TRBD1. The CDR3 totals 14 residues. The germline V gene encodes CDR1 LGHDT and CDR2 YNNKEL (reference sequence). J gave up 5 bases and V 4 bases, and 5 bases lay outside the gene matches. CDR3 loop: CASSPRGQGHEQYF. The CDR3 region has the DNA TGTGCCAGCAGCCCCCGGGGACAGGGGCACGAGCAGTACTTC.

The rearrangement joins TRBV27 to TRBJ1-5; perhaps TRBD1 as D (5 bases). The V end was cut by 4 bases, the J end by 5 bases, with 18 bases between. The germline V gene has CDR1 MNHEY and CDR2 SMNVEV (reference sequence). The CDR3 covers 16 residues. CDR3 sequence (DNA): TGTGCCAGCAGTTCCAGAATGGGGGGAAGGGATCAGCCCCAGCATTTT. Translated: CASSSRMGGRDQPQHF.

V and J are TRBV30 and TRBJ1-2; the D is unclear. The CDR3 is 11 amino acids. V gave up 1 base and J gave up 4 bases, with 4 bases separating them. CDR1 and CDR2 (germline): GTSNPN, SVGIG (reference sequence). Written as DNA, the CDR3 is TGTGCCTGGAGTGCCTTCTATGGCTACACCTTC. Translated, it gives CAWSAFYGYTF.